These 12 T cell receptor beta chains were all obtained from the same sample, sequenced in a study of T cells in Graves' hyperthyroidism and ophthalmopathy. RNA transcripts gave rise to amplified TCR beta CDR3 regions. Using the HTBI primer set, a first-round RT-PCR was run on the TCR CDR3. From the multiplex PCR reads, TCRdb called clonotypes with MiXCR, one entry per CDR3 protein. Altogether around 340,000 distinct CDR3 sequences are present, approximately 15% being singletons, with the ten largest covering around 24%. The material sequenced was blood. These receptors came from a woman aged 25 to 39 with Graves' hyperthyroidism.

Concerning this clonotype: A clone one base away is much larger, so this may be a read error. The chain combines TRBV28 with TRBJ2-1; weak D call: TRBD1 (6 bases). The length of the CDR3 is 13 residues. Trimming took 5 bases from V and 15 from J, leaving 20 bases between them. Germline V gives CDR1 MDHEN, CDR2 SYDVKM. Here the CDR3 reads CASSTGQIPHLFF. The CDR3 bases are TGTGCCAGCAGTACGGGACAAATACCCCACCTGTTCTTC. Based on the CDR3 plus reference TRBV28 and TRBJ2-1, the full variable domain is DVKVTQSSRYLVKRTGEKVFLECVQDMDHENMFWYRQDPGLGLRLIYFSYDVKMKEKGDIPEGYSVSREKKERFSLILESASTNQTSMYLCASSTGQIPHLFFGPGTRLTVL.

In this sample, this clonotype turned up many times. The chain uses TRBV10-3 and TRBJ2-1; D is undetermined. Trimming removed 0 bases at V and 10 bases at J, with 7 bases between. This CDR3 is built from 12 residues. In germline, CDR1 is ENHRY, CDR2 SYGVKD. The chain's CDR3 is CAISESWREQFF. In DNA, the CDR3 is TGTGCCATCAGTGAGTCCTGGCGGGAGCAGTTCTTC.

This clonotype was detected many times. This CDR3 is CASRGNGEQYF. CDR3 coding DNA: TGTGCCAGCAGAGGAAACGGGGAGCAGTACTTC. The genes are TRBV2 and TRBJ2-7; D remains ambiguous. Between the trimmed V and J ends, which lost 6 bases and 7 bases, there was a span of 10 bases. This CDR3 region has 11 residues. The germline CDR1 and CDR2 sequences are SNHLY and FYNNEI. Full variable domain (rest looked up from reference TRBV2 and TRBJ2-7): EPEVTQTPSHQVTQMGQEVILRCVPISNHLYFYWYRQILGQKVEFLVSFYNNEISEKSEIFDDQFSVERPDGSNFTLKIRSTKLEDSAMYFCASRGNGEQYFGPGTRLTVT.

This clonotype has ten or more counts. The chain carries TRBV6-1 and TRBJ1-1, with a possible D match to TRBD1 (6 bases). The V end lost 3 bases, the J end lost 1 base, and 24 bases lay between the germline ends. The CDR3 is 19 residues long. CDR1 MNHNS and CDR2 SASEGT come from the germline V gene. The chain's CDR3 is CASSDLVGGTRGRNTEAFF. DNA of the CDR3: TGTGCCAGCAGTGACCTAGTCGGCGGGACCCGGGGGCGGAACACTGAAGCTTTCTTT.

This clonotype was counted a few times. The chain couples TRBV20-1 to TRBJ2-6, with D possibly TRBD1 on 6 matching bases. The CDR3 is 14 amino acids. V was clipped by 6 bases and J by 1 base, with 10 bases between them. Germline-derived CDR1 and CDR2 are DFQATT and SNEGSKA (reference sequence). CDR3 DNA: TGCAGTGCATACACAGGGTCTGGGGCCAACGTCCTGACTTTC. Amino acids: CSAYTGSGANVLTF.

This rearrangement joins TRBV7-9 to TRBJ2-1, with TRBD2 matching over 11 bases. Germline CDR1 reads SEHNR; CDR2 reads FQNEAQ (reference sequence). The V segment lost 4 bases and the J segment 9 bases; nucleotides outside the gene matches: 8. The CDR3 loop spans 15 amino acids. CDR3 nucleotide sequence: TGTGCCAGCAGCTCTAGGGGGACTAGCGGTTTTGAGCAGTTCTTC. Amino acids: CASSSRGTSGFEQFF.

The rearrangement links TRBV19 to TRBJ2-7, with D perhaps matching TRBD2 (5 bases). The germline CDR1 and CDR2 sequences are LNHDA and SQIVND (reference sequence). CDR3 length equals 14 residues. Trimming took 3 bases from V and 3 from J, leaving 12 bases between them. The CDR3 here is CASSIRGSFYEQYF. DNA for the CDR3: TGTGCCAGTAGTATCCGAGGGAGTTTCTACGAGCAGTACTTC.

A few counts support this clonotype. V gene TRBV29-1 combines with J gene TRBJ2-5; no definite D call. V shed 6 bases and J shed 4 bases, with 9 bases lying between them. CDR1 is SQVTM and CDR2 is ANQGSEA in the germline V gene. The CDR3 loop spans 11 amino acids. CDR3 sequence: CSVWGGETQYF. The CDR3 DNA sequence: TGCAGCGTGTGGGGTGGAGAGACCCAGTACTTC.

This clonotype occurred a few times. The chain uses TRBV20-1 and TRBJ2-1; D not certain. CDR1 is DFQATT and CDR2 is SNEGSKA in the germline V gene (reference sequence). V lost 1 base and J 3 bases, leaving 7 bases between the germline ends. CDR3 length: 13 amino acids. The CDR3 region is CSARVPIYNEQFF. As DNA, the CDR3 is TGCAGTGCTAGAGTGCCTATCTACAATGAGCAGTTCTTC.

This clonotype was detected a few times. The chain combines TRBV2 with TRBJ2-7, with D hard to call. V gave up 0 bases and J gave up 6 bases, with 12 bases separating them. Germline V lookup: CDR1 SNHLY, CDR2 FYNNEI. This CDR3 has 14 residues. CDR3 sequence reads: CASSEAAGMCEQYF. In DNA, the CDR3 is TGTGCCAGCAGTGAAGCGGCAGGAATGTGCGAGCAGTACTTC.

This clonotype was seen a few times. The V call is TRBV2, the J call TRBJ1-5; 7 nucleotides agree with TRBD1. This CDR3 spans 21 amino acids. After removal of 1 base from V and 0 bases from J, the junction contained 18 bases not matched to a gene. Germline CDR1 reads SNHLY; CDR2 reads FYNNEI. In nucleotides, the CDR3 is TGTGCCAGCAGTGAAGGACCGACCGAGGGGACAGTTAAACATAGCAATCAGCCCCAGCATTTT. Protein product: CASSEGPTEGTVKHSNQPQHF.

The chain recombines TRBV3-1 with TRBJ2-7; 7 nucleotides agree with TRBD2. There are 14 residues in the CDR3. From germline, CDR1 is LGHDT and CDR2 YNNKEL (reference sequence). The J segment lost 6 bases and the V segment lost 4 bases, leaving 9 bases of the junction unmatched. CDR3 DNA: TGTGCCAGCAGCCCCGGGGGGAACCGACGCGAGCAGTACTTC. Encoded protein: CASSPGGNRREQYF.